The entry that follows covers one T cell receptor (beta chain) sequence. Its recognized antigen is unknown. Base quality data are lacking; no much larger clone is found one base away. For sequencing of the TCRbeta CDR3 region, genomic DNA was extracted from the sorted cells. TCRbeta CDR3 regions were sequenced using the immunoSEQ Assay. TCRdb took this table from immuneACCESS and kept in-frame rearrangements with V and J called. Such tables lack part of the clones; where checked against another copy, unresolved V genes explain under half of the gap, and the rest is unexplained. This sample has tens of thousands of clones in its table, and about nine tenths of those were observed once. The ten largest clones take up around 25% of the sample. The trial excluded patients who had a history of autoimmune disease or were on systemic immunosuppression. Peripheral blood for TCR sequencing was drawn from every dose cohort at baseline, at cycle 4 day 1 and at cycle 7 day 1. The samples were drawn from a first-in-human, open-label, multicenter phase I dose-escalation trial of ivuxolimab. Adults with locally advanced or metastatic head and neck squamous cell, hepatocellular, melanoma or renal cell carcinoma were enrolled in the trial. Before TCR sequencing, CD4+ T cells and CD8+ T cells were sorted from peripheral blood as separate populations.

The source of the sample is a study of OX40 agonist ivuxolimab in advanced cancers. Concerning the study at large: Ivuxolimab, which targeted the costimulatory receptor OX40 (CD134), was an agonistic, fully human IgG2 monoclonal antibody. Intravenous ivuxolimab was administered to patients every 2 weeks at six dose levels: 0.01, 0.1, 0.3, 1.5, 3 and 10 mg/kg. Of the roughly 50 dose-escalation patients, hepatocellular carcinoma was present in 19, melanoma in approximately 15, renal cell carcinoma in 9 and head and neck cancer in 9. In the dose-escalation cohort, more than 80% of patients were male, and the mean age was 60 years with a range of roughly 20 to 80. Patients were allowed to have had prior anti-PD-1, anti-PD-L1 or anti-CTLA-4 therapy, and roughly 40% of the dose-escalation patients had been treated with checkpoint inhibitors. Partial responses were achieved by three dose-escalation patients, of whom one had hepatocellular carcinoma and two had cutaneous melanoma. The point of sequencing TCRbeta in the periphery was to test whether ivuxolimab changed TCR sequence diversity and drove clonal T-cell expansion. The monotherapy dose-escalation portion (N ≈ 56 patients) of the phase I ivuxolimab trial is reported in the paper. Results and caveats for the whole study, not just this receptor: Low levels of normalized T-cell clonal expansion were also shown by some nonresponding patients. At doses of 0.1 to 3.0 mg/kg, clonal expansion of both CD4+ and CD8+ blood T cells was observed from baseline to week 6. After ivuxolimab, more expanded clones were found on average in CD8+ T cells than in CD4+ T cells. Which antigens the clonally expanded peripheral T cells were specific for was not determined. Partial responders in the 0.1-3.0 mg/kg groups had among the lowest normalized peripheral clonal expansion, especially among CD8+ T cells.

From the cysteine through the phenylalanine, the CDR3 covers 16 amino acids. The only DNA kept is the CDR3, 48 bases in frame from the first base. At the junction V is shortened by 6 bases and J by 2 bases, with 17 bases in between. Reading the germline V gene gives CDR1 MDHEN and CDR2 SYDVKM. The sample consisted of CD4+ or CD8+ T cells sorted from blood, taken in a trial of the OX40 agonist ivuxolimab. The chain couples TRBV28 to TRBJ2-1; TRBD1 is a weak D gene call, 5 bases matching. This TCR derives from an adult with an advanced solid tumor such as melanoma, head and neck, liver or kidney cancer. The nucleotides read TGTGCCAGCAGACAAGACTGGACGGACACCTACAATGAGCAGTTCTTC. It translates to CASRQDWTDTYNEQFF.